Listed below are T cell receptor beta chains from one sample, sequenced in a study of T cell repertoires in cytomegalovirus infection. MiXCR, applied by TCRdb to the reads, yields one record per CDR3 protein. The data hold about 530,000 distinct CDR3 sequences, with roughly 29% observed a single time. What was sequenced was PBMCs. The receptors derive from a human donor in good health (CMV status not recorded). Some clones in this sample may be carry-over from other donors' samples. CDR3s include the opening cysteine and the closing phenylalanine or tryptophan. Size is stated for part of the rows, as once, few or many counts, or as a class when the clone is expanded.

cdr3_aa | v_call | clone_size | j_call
CASSFFFGELFF | TRBV7-2 | many | TRBJ2-2
CASSQEPGLAYNEQFF | TRBV4-1 | few | TRBJ2-1
CASSLAPGLAPYEQYF | TRBV12-3/TRBV12-4 | . | TRBJ2-7
CAISRGQGDTQYF | TRBV10-3 | . | TRBJ2-3
CASSLQSRGLPYEQYF | TRBV7-2 | many | TRBJ2-7
CATSAQGTGTSRPNEQFF | TRBV24-1 | few | TRBJ2-1
CASSSPSGTDYGYTF | TRBV7-9 | . | TRBJ1-2
CASSRLQGVNTGELFF | TRBV12-3/TRBV12-4 | . | TRBJ2-2
CSVELAIYNEQFF | TRBV29-1 | few | TRBJ2-1
CASSNGPEQFF | TRBV6-2/TRBV6-3 | . | TRBJ2-1
CASSPHLQGASPFF | TRBV28 | . | TRBJ1-1
CSARDGLAGRWETQYF | TRBV20-1 | . | TRBJ2-5
CASSPQGGRTSTQYF | TRBV28 | few | TRBJ2-3
CAITGMDGTNVVGYTF | TRBV10-3 | . | TRBJ1-2
CSADSGNKETQYF | TRBV20-1 | . | TRBJ2-5
CASSIGTRDEQFF | TRBV19 | . | TRBJ2-1
CASSPDRGNQPQHF | TRBV2 | many | TRBJ1-5
CASRADRGNQPQHF | TRBV12-3/TRBV12-4 | many | TRBJ1-5
CASKGLAGGSVGTQYF | TRBV6-5 | few | TRBJ2-5
CASSLLPGQGNTEAFF | TRBV12-3/TRBV12-4 | . | TRBJ1-1
CSTLGGDGYTF | TRBV29-1 | . | TRBJ1-2
CASSPRAGTVYNEQFF | TRBV11-3 | . | TRBJ2-1
CASSPLTGDYGYTF | TRBV4-1 | few | TRBJ1-2
CASSAGGLQRTDTQYF | TRBV5-4 | once | TRBJ2-3
CASEVAGELFF | TRBV9 | . | TRBJ2-2
CASSNPGAGRETQYF | TRBV7-6 | . | TRBJ2-5
CASSIQSNYGYTF | TRBV5-1 | few | TRBJ1-2
CASSLDGLLGNIQYF | TRBV5-4 | . | TRBJ2-4
CASSYNRNNEQFF | TRBV12-3/TRBV12-4 | . | TRBJ2-1
CSASQSGTGANVLTF | TRBV20-1 | few | TRBJ2-6
CASSPAAGYPYGYTF | TRBV19 | . | TRBJ1-2